The 25 T cell receptor beta chains below all came from one sample that was sequenced in a study of blood T cell repertoires in COVID-19. Profiling relied on immunoSEQ multiplex PCR, and the TCRdb table lists in-frame clones only, not all of them. The data hold roughly 210,000 clones, with about 87% observed a single time. The sequenced sample consisted of peripheral blood. These TCRs come from a man between 65 and 85 years old with acute or convalescent COVID-19.

The gene calls are TRBV9 and TRBJ1-3, with D perhaps matching TRBD1 (6 bases). The CDR3 contains 16 residues. The ends were cut back, 3 bases at V and 0 bases at J, with 13 bases in the middle. CDR1 and CDR2 from the germline V gene are SGDLS and YYNGEE. CDR3 sequence: CASSAVGTNSGNTIYF. In nucleotides, the CDR3 is TGTGCCAGCAGCGCCGTTGGGACAAACTCTGGAAACACCATATATTTT. The full variable domain, with the rest looked up from reference TRBV9 and TRBJ1-3, is DSGVTQTPKHLITATGQRVTLRCSPRSGDLSVYWYQQSLDQGLQFLIQYYNGEERAKGNILERFSAQQFPDLHSELNLSSLELGDSALYFCASSAVGTNSGNTIYFGEGSWLTVV.

The rearrangement links TRBV4-1 to TRBJ2-3; 7 bases are shared with TRBD2. This CDR3 contains 15 residues. CDR1 and CDR2 (germline): MGHRA, YSYEKL. The ends lost 3 bases at V and 4 bases at J; junction bases unmatched: 7. The CDR3 nucleotides read TGCGCCAGCAGCCAGTTCGGGAGGATGTCAGATACGCAGTATTTT. This sequence encodes CASSQFGRMSDTQYF.

CDR3 nucleotide sequence: TGTGCCAGCAGTGAGACAGGGGGTATGAGTAGCTACACCTTC. This gives the protein CASSETGGMSSYTF. V and J are TRBV6-1 and TRBJ1-2, with 9 bases identical to TRBD1. The trim removed 3 bases at V and 9 bases at J, leaving 8 bases unmatched. The CDR3 consists of 14 residues. Germline CDR1 reads MNHNS; CDR2 reads SASEGT.

V usage is TRBV18 and J usage is TRBJ1-5, with 7 bases matching TRBD1. Per germline, CDR1 KGHSH and CDR2 LQKENI. With V trimmed by 3 bases and J by 2 bases, 1 base remained unmatched. The CDR3 is 14 amino acids. The CDR3 loop reads CASSPGTGNQPQHF. CDR3 coding DNA: TGTGCCAGCTCACCCGGGACAGGCAATCAGCCCCAGCATTTT.

The chain employs TRBV18 and TRBJ2-7, with 11 bases identical to TRBD1. Germline V gene data show CDR1 as KGHSH and CDR2 as LQKENI. Unmatched junction bases numbered 5, after V lost 6 bases and J lost 4 bases. This CDR3 comprises 14 residues. The DNA of the CDR3 is TGTGCCAGCTCCCGGGACAGGGGGACGTACGAGCAGTACTTC. Translation: CASSRDRGTYEQYF.

The rearrangement joins TRBV18 to TRBJ2-2; D not certain. The CDR3 sequence is 15 residues long. The germline gives CDR1 KGHSH, CDR2 LQKENI. V was pared by 5 bases and J by 2 bases, with 12 bases between. CDR3 region: CASSSTRLNTGELFF. CDR3 coding DNA: TGTGCCAGCTCATCCACAAGACTCAACACCGGGGAGCTGTTTTTT.

The chain joins TRBV6-5 to TRBJ2-7, with TRBD1 matching over 7 bases. J gave up 3 bases and V 4 bases, and 6 bases lay outside the gene matches. The CDR3 extends over 14 amino acids. From germline, CDR1 is MNHEY and CDR2 SVGAGI. The CDR3 DNA reads as TGTGCCAGCAGTTCCCAGACAGGGCTCTACGAGCAGTACTTC. This translates into CASSSQTGLYEQYF.

The rearrangement joins TRBV7-2 to TRBJ1-2; TRBD1 matches 9 bases. V dropped 2 bases and J dropped 8; count of bases not matched to a gene: 15. The CDR3 consists of 17 residues. Per the germline V gene, CDR1 is SGHTA and CDR2 is FQGNSA. The DNA for the CDR3 is TGTGCCAGCAGCTTAATGGTCGTTGACAGGGGGTCCAGCGGCTACACCTTC. Protein: CASSLMVVDRGSSGYTF.

V is TRBV19 and J is TRBJ2-5, with D maybe TRBD1 (5 bases). This CDR3 is 15 amino acids long. V dropped 3 bases and J dropped 4 bases, with 15 bases sitting between them. Germline loops: CDR1 LNHDA, CDR2 SQIVND (reference sequence). In DNA, the CDR3 is TGTGCCAGTAGTATCACAGGTGGTCGAGGAGAGACCCAGTACTTC. Protein product: CASSITGGRGETQYF.

The chain couples TRBV7-9 to TRBJ2-1, with 14 bases fitting TRBD2. The J segment lost 4 bases and the V segment lost 5 bases, leaving 4 bases of the junction unmatched. The CDR3 spans 16 residues. Germline CDR1 reads SEHNR; CDR2 reads FQNEAQ (reference sequence). This CDR3 reads CASSNGLAGGYNEQFF. DNA of the CDR3: TGTGCCAGCAGCAATGGACTAGCGGGAGGTTACAATGAGCAGTTCTTC.

The chain joins TRBV5-6 to TRBJ1-6; possible D gene TRBD1, 6 bases. The CDR3 loop spans 15 amino acids. Trimming took 5 bases from V and 5 from J, leaving 14 bases between them. The germline V gene has CDR1 SGHDT and CDR2 YYEEEE. CDR3 nucleotide sequence: TGTGCCAGCAGTCCTACCCAGGGGAATAATTCACCCCTCCACTTT. Amino acid sequence: CASSPTQGNNSPLHF.

The chain is built from TRBV18 and TRBJ2-5; 13 bases map to TRBD2. Trimming cost V 3 bases and J 3 bases; bases outside gene matches: 1. The CDR3 extends over 15 amino acids. Germline assignment: CDR1 KGHSH and CDR2 LQKENI. The DNA for the CDR3 is TGTGCCAGCTCACCTGGGACTAGCGGGGAAGAGACCCAGTACTTC. Protein: CASSPGTSGEETQYF.

The chain recombines TRBV7-2 with TRBJ2-3; 8 bases align to TRBD1. The CDR3 loop spans 16 amino acids. V shed 0 bases, J shed 5 bases, and the junction held 7 bases outside the gene matches. Germline values: CDR1 SGHTA, CDR2 FQGNSA. Here the CDR3 reads CASSLAVGRGQDTQYF. The CDR3, as DNA: TGTGCCAGCAGCTTAGCAGTCGGCAGGGGGCAAGATACGCAGTATTTT.

The rearrangement uses TRBV7-3 and TRBJ2-7, with D tentatively TRBD1 (7 bases). V lost 1 base and J 3 bases, leaving 13 bases between the germline ends. The CDR3 has 15 amino acids. CDR1 SGHTA and CDR2 FQGTGA come from the germline V gene. In DNA form, the CDR3 reads TGTGCCAGCAGCTTAAGCGGAGGGGGCGACTACGAGCAGTACTTC. It is translated as CASSLSGGGDYEQYF.

The chain carries TRBV6-6 and TRBJ2-7; D is uncertain. The germline V gene encodes CDR1 MNHNY and CDR2 SVGAGI (reference sequence). Trimming took 4 bases from V and 1 from J, leaving 8 bases between them. The CDR3 is made up of 13 amino acids. The CDR3 DNA reads TGTGCCAGCAGTTCAGCAGGTTCCTACGAGCAGTACTTC. Translation gives CASSSAGSYEQYF.

The chain has TRBV25-1 and TRBJ1-6; the D is unclear. In germline, CDR1 is MGHDK, CDR2 SYGVNS. This CDR3 is 15 amino acids long. V lost 9 bases, J lost 6 bases, and 18 bases lay in between. The CDR3 coding sequence is TGTGCCAGTGCTACCAGACAACTGGGTAATTCACCCCTCCACTTT. It is translated as CASATRQLGNSPLHF. Using reference TRBV25-1 and TRBJ1-6 for the parts outside the CDR3, the full variable domain is EADIYQTPRYLVIGTGKKITLECSQTMGHDKMYWYQQDPGMELHLIHYSYGVNSTEKGDLSSESTVSRIRTEHFPLTLESARPSHTSQYLCASATRQLGNSPLHFGNGTRLTVT.

The genes are TRBV11-2 and TRBJ2-7, with TRBD1 as a possible D gene (5 bases). The CDR3 runs to 16 residues. CDR1 and CDR2 from the germline V gene are SGHAT and FQNNGV. V was shortened by 1 base and J by 1 base, with 14 bases between the two germline ends. CDR3 residues: CASSLVGQGRSYEQYF. CDR3 in DNA: TGTGCCAGCAGCTTAGTAGGGCAGGGTAGGTCCTACGAGCAGTACTTC.

The chain has TRBV28 and TRBJ1-2; no reliable D call. Germline loops: CDR1 MDHEN, CDR2 SYDVKM. This CDR3 is built from 17 residues. V was trimmed by 6 bases and J by 8 bases, leaving 28 bases between them. DNA of the CDR3: TGTGCCAGCAGCTTGTACGGACTGAAAACACCTATACGGGGCTACACCTTC. Translated, it gives CASSLYGLKTPIRGYTF.

The chain combines TRBV5-1 with TRBJ2-4; TRBD1 matches 9 bases. This CDR3 has 14 amino acids. The germline V gene encodes CDR1 SGHRS and CDR2 YFSETQ. J gave up 8 bases and V 4 bases, and 7 bases lay outside the gene matches. CDR3 DNA sequence: TGCGCCAGCAGCCTATCCGGACAGGGGTACATTCAGTACTTC. Residues: CASSLSGQGYIQYF.

V and J are TRBV9 and TRBJ2-3; 10 bases are a match to TRBD1. The CDR3 length is 15 residues. The V and J ends lost 4 bases and 3 bases, in that order; junction bases with no gene match: 5. Germline values: CDR1 SGDLS, CDR2 YYNGEE. Here the CDR3 DNA reads TGTGCCAGCAGCCCAGGACAGGGGGGGACAGATACGCAGTATTTT. Translating it yields CASSPGQGGTDTQYF.

The sample holds one count of this clone. The rearrangement uses TRBV5-4 and TRBJ2-6; 10 bases are a match to TRBD1. The CDR3 consists of 17 residues. The junction had 8 bases not matched to a gene; V was cut back by 4 bases and J by 4 bases. Germline-derived CDR1 and CDR2 are SGHNT and YYREEE (reference sequence). The CDR3 region has the DNA TGTGCCAGCAGCAGGCCGGGACAGGGGTCAGGGGCCAACGTCCTGACTTTC. The encoded protein is CASSRPGQGSGANVLTF.

This clone was seen only a few times. This chain links TRBV25-1 with TRBJ2-1; maybe TRBD1 (6 bases). V was cut by 3 bases and J by 0 bases, with 15 bases left in between. This CDR3 is 17 amino acids long. Germline V gives CDR1 MGHDK, CDR2 SYGVNS. As DNA, the CDR3 is TGTGCCAGCAGTGACTACACCGAGACAGGCTCCTACAATGAGCAGTTCTTC. This translates into CASSDYTETGSYNEQFF.

The rearrangement joins TRBV5-4 to TRBJ2-1; 10 positions agree with TRBD2. Germline values: CDR1 SGHNT, CDR2 YYREEE (reference sequence). This CDR3 region has 14 residues. The ends lost 3 bases at V and 7 bases at J; junction bases unmatched: 4. The DNA for the CDR3 is TGTGCCAGCAGCTCGGCTAGCGGGAGTAATGAGCAGTTCTTC. Translated: CASSSASGSNEQFF.

V and J are TRBV30 and TRBJ1-3; D gene ambiguous. Trimming cost V 5 bases and J 9 bases, with 11 bases left between them. The CDR3 is made up of 11 amino acids. CDR1 is GTSNPN and CDR2 is SVGIG in the germline V gene (reference sequence). The CDR3 DNA is TGTGCCTGGGGCCTCGAGGGCACCATATATTTT. Its translation: CAWGLEGTIYF.

The chain recombines TRBV29-1 with TRBJ2-1; 10 bases are shared with TRBD2. Germline assignment: CDR1 SQVTM and CDR2 ANQGSEA. CDR3 length equals 14 residues. J gave up 3 bases and V 6 bases, and 5 bases lay outside the gene matches. CDR3 sequence reads: CSVPTSGFYNEQFF. Here the CDR3 DNA reads TGCAGCGTCCCGACTAGCGGGTTCTACAATGAGCAGTTCTTC.